This is a list of T cell receptor beta chains from one sample in a study of molecular identifiers for immune sequencing clone quantification. Each CDR3 protein is one row after TCRdb ran MiXCR on the PCR reads. The sample carries over 550,000 distinct CDR3 sequences, over 25% recorded once. Specimen: naive CD8+ T cells from blood, with Jurkat cell RNA spiked in. The source is a human donor in good health. Some libraries in this study had Jurkat cell RNA spiked in. The CDR3 runs from the conserved cysteine through the conserved F or W. D genes are given only for firm matches. The size entry is marked missing in some rows and otherwise reads once, few, many or a size class.

V	J	D	size	DNA	CDR3
TRBV7-8	TRBJ2-5	TRBD2	many	TGTGCCAGCAGCGCGACTAGCGGCCAAGAGACCCAGTACTTC	CASSATSGQETQYF
TRBV30	TRBJ1-1	TRBD1	NA	TGTGCCTGGAGGGACAGGGGTCGATTGAACACTGAAGCTTTCTTT	CAWRDRGRLNTEAFF
TRBV19	TRBJ2-1	NA	NA	TGTGCCAGTAGTATATCTTTTAGCTCCTACAATGAGCAGTTCTTC	CASSISFSSYNEQFF
TRBV28	TRBJ1-1	NA	many	TGTGCCAGCAGCTTCCTGAACACTGAAGCTTTCTTT	CASSFLNTEAFF
TRBV13	TRBJ2-7	TRBD2	many	TGTGCCAGCAGCTCGGCCGGGACTAGCGGGGATCCCGAGCAGTACTTC	CASSSAGTSGDPEQYF
TRBV20-1	TRBJ2-7	NA	many	TGCAGTGCAGCCTACGAGCAGTACTTC	CSAAYEQYF
TRBV9	TRBJ2-1	NA	few	TGTGCCAGCAGCGTAGAGGGATGGGGGGTATCGTCCTACAATGAGCAGTTCTTC	CASSVEGWGVSSYNEQFF
TRBV6-1	TRBJ1-5	NA	many	TGTGCCAGCAGCCCCAGTTTGGGAGCGCCTAGCAATCAGCCCCAGCATTTT	CASSPSLGAPSNQPQHF
TRBV9	TRBJ2-5	NA	many	TGTGCCAGCAGCCCCCCGGAGAGCAGAGGATTGGAGACCCAGTACTTC	CASSPPESRGLETQYF
TRBV7-9	TRBJ1-3	NA	few	TGTGCCGGCTTCGGGGCTGGAAACACCATATATTTT	CAGFGAGNTIYF
TRBV30	TRBJ1-4	NA	NA	TGTGCCTGGGACCCTGGACGGGGAGGGAATGAAAAACTGTTTTTT	CAWDPGRGGNEKLFF
TRBV7-9	TRBJ2-7	NA	NA	TGTGCCAGCAGCGAGACGGCTTACGAGCAGTACTTC	CASSETAYEQYF
TRBV27	TRBJ2-7	TRBD1	NA	TGTGCCAGCAGGTGTGCAGGGGGTCGGGAGCAGTACTTC	CASRCAGGREQYF
TRBV6-2/TRBV6-3	TRBJ2-7	NA	NA	TGTGCCAGCAGTTACGGTCGAGGGCAGCTCTACGAGCAGTACTTC	CASSYGRGQLYEQYF
TRBV6-1	TRBJ1-6	NA	few	TGTGCCAGCAGACCTTATCAGTCGGATTCACCCCTCCACTTT	CASRPYQSDSPLHF
TRBV10-3	TRBJ1-1	NA	many	TGTGCCATCAGTGAAGTGGGGCCGAACACTGAAGCTTTCTTT	CAISEVGPNTEAFF
TRBV28	TRBJ2-7	NA	many	TGTGCCAGCAGTTCCCCGATGGAGGAGCAGTACTTC	CASSSPMEEQYF
TRBV11-3	TRBJ2-7	TRBD2	few	TGTGCCAGCAGCCAACTTGGACTAGCCCGCTCCTACGAGCAGTACTTC	CASSQLGLARSYEQYF
TRBV4-1	TRBJ2-7	TRBD2	few	TGCGCCAGCAGCCAAGATCGTGGGGACTACTACGAGCAGTACTTC	CASSQDRGDYYEQYF
TRBV5-3	TRBJ2-2	NA	few	TGTGCCAGCAGCTTGTGGGTAGGCAACACCGGGGAGCTGTTTTTT	CASSLWVGNTGELFF
TRBV28	TRBJ1-1	NA	few	TGTGCCAGCACTGGTGGTCAGGGTTCGGGCACTGAAGCTTTCTTT	CASTGGQGSGTEAFF
TRBV12-3/TRBV12-4	TRBJ2-5	TRBD2	few	TGTGCCAGCAGCCAGACTAGCGTAAACCTCCAAGAGACCCAGTACTTC	CASSQTSVNLQETQYF
TRBV5-1	TRBJ2-1	TRBD2	few	TGCGCCAGCAGCCCGCACGGGACTAGCGGGAGGGCATCGGGCAATGAGCAGTTCTTC	CASSPHGTSGRASGNEQFF
TRBV7-9	TRBJ2-2	TRBD1	NA	TGTGCCAGCGGCGTTTCAGGGGGCGAAAGGGAGCTGTTTTTT	CASGVSGGERELFF
TRBV6-5	TRBJ2-5	NA	many	TGTGCCAGCAGCCCCGGGAGTGGCCAAGAGACCCAGTACTTC	CASSPGSGQETQYF
TRBV6-5	TRBJ2-7	NA	NA	TGTGCCAGCAGTTATTTAGGGGAAGGCTACGAGCAGTACTTC	CASSYLGEGYEQYF
TRBV7-3	TRBJ1-1	TRBD1	once	TGTGCCAGCAGCTTAAGGACAGGGCTGAACACTGAAGCTTTCTTT	CASSLRTGLNTEAFF
TRBV7-2	TRBJ2-1	NA	NA	TGTGCCAGCAGCTTAGTGTCGGGGGCGCCAGGGTACAATGAGCAGTTCTTC	CASSLVSGAPGYNEQFF
TRBV20-1	TRBJ2-7	TRBD2	few	TGCAGTACCACTAGCGGCATGACCTACGAGCAGTACTTC	CSTTSGMTYEQYF
TRBV5-1	TRBJ1-1	NA	many	TGCGCCAGCAGCCTCGCTACACCTCAGGGGATTACTGAAGCTTTCTTT	CASSLATPQGITEAFF